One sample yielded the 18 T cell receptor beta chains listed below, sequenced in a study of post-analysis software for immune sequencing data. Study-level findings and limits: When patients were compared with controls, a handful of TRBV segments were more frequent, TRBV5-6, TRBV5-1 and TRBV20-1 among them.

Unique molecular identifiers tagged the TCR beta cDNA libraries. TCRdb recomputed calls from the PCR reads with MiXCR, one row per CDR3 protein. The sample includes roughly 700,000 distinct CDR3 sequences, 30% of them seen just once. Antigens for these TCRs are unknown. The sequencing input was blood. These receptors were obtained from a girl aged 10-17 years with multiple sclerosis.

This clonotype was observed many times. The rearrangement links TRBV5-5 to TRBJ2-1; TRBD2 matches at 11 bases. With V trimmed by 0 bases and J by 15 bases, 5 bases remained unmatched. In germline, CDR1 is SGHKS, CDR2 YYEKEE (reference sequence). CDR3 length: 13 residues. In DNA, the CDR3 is TGTGCCAGCAGCTTGGGTGGTCTAGCGGGGGGGTTCTTC. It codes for CASSLGGLAGGFF.

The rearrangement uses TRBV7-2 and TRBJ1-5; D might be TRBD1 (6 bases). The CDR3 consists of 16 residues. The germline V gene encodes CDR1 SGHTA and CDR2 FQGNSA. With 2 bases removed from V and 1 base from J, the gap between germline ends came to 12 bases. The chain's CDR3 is CASSLLWGASNQPQHF. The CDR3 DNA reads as TGTGCCAGCAGCTTATTGTGGGGGGCAAGCAATCAGCCCCAGCATTTT.

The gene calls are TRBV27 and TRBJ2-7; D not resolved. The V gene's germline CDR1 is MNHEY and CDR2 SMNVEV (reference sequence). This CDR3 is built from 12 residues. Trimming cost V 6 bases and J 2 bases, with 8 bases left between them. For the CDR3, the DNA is TGTGCCAGCAGGAGCAGCACCTACGAGCAGTACTTC. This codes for CASRSSTYEQYF.

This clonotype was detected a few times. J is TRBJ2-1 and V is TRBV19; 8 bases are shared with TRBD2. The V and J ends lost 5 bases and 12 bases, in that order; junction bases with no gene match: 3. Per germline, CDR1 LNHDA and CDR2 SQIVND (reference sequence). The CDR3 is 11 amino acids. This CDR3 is CASSFREGQFF. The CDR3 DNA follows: TGTGCCAGTAGTTTCCGGGAGGGGCAGTTCTTC.

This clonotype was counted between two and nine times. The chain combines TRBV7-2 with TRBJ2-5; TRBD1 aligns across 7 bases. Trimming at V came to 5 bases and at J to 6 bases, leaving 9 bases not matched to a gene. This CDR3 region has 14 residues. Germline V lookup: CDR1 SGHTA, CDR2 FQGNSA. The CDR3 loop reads CASSPQGILQTQYF. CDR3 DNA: TGTGCCAGCAGCCCACAGGGGATTTTGCAGACCCAGTACTTC.

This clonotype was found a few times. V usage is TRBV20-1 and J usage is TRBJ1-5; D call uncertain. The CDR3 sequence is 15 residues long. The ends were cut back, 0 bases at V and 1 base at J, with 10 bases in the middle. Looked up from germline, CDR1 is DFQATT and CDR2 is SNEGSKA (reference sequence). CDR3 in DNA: TGCAGTGCTAGAGATGATGGGCGGAGCAATCAGCCCCAGCATTTT. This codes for CSARDDGRSNQPQHF.

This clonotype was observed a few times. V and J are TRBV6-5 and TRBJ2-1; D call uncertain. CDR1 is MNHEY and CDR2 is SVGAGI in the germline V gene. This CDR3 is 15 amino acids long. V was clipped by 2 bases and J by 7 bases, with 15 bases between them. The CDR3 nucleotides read TGTGCCAGCAGTTACGAAGCGCCCCGGCAGAATGAGCAGTTCTTC. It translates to CASSYEAPRQNEQFF.

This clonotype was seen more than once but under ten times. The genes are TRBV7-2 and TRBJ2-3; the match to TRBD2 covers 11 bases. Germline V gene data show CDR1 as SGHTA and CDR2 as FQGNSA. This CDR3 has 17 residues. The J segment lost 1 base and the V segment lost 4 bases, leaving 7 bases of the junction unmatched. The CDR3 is CASSSSSGRRGTDTQYF. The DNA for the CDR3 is TGTGCCAGCAGCTCCTCTAGCGGGAGGCGGGGCACAGATACGCAGTATTTT.

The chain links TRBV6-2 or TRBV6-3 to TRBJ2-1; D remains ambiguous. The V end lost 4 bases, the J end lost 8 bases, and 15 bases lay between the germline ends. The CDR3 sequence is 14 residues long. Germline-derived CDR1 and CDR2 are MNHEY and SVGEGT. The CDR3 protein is CASSSFTTRDEQFF. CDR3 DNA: TGTGCCAGCAGTTCCTTCACAACTCGGGATGAGCAGTTCTTC.

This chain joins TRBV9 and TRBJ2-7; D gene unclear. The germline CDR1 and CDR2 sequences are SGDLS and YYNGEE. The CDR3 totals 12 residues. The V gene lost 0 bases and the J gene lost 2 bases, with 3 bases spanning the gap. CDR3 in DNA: TGTGCCAGCAGCGTAGGGGCCTACGAGCAGTACTTC. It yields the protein CASSVGAYEQYF.

DNA of the CDR3: TGTGCCAGCAGTAACAGGGAATGGGGAGAGACCCAGTACTTC. Protein product: CASSNREWGETQYF. The chain is built from TRBV27 and TRBJ2-5; TRBD1 is a possible D gene (6 bases). The ends were cut back, 5 bases at V and 4 bases at J, with 14 bases in the middle. The CDR3 runs 14 residues. Germline V gives CDR1 MNHEY, CDR2 SMNVEV (reference sequence).

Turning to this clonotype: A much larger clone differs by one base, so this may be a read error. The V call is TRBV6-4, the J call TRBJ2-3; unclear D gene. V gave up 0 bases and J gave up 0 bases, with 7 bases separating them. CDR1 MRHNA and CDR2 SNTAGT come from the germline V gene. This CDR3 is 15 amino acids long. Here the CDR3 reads CASSDSPESTDTQYF. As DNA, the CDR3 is TGTGCCAGCAGTGACTCGCCAGAGAGCACAGATACGCAGTATTTT.

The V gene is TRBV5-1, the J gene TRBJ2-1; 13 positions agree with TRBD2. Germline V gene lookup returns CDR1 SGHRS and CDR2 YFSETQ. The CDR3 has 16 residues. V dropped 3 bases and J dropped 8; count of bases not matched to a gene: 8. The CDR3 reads CASSSGGLAGNDEQFF. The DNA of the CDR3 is TGCGCCAGCAGCTCGGGGGGACTAGCGGGGAATGATGAGCAGTTCTTC.

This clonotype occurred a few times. The CDR3 sequence: CASSPSVASGVLVKNIQYF. CDR3 bases: TGTGCCAGCAGCCCCTCGGTGGCTAGCGGGGTTCTAGTCAAAAACATTCAGTACTTC. This chain uses TRBV4-2 with TRBJ2-4; 9 nucleotides agree with TRBD2. This CDR3 region has 19 residues. J gave up 3 bases and V 4 bases, and 16 bases lay outside the gene matches. Germline CDR1 and CDR2: LGHNA and YNFKEQ.

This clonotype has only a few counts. The CDR3 coding sequence is TGCAGTGCTAGAGAGGAAGGGAGTGGAGATACGCAGTATTTT. The encoded protein is CSAREEGSGDTQYF. V usage is TRBV20-1 and J usage is TRBJ2-3; a weak D match, TRBD2 (5 bases). This CDR3 region has 14 residues. V lost 0 bases to trimming and J lost 5 bases, with 12 bases between them. Germline loops: CDR1 DFQATT, CDR2 SNEGSKA (reference sequence).

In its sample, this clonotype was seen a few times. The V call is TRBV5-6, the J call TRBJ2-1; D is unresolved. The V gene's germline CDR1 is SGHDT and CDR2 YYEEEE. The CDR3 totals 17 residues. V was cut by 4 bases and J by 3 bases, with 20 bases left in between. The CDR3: CASSPGETGPYYNEQFF. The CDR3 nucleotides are TGTGCCAGCAGCCCCGGTGAAACCGGGCCCTACTACAATGAGCAGTTCTTC.

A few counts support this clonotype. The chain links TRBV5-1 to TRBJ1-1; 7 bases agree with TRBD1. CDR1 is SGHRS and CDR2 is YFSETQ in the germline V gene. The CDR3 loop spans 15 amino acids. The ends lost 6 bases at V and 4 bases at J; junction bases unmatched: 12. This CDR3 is CASIKGDRVGTEAFF. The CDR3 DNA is TGCGCCAGCATTAAGGGAGACAGGGTGGGCACTGAAGCTTTCTTT.

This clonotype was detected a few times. This CDR3 is CASSYPGTSGKGEQFF. The CDR3 DNA reads as TGTGCCAGCAGTTACCCCGGGACTAGCGGGAAGGGTGAGCAGTTCTTC. The rearrangement joins TRBV28 to TRBJ2-1; 13 bases match TRBD2. The CDR3 has 16 amino acids. V was clipped by 4 bases and J by 9 bases; unmatched bases: 9. Germline CDR1 reads MDHEN; CDR2 reads SYDVKM.